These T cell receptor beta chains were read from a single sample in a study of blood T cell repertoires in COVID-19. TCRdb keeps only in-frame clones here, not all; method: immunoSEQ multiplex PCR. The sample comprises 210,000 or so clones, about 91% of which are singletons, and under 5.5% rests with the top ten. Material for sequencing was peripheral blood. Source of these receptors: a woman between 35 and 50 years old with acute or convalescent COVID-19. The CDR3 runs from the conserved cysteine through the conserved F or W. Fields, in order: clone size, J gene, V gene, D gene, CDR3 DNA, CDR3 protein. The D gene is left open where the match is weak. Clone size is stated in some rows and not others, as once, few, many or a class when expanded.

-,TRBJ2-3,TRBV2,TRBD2,TGTGCCAGCGCCGGGGGGTTGCCAGATACGCAGTATTTT,CASAGGLPDTQYF
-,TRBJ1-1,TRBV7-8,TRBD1,TGTGCCAGCAGCTCCCCTGAAGGACAGGGGTATACTGGCACTGAAGCTTTCTTT,CASSSPEGQGYTGTEAFF
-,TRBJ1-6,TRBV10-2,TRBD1,TGCGCCAGCAGTGAACAAACAGGGGTACCCCTCCACTTT,CASSEQTGVPLHF
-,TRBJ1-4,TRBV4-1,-,TGCGCCAGCAGCCAAGATCAGGGAAGGGTTAGGGAAAAACTGTTTTTT,CASSQDQGRVREKLFF
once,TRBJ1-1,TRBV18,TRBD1,TGTGCCAGCTCACCAACCCTGGGACAGCTTAACACTGAAGCTTTCTTT,CASSPTLGQLNTEAFF
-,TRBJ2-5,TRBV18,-,TGTGCCAGCTCACCACCGCTGGAGGAGACCCAGTACTTC,CASSPPLEETQYF
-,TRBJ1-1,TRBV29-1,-,TGCAGCGTTGACCTCCCAAAGGGGGTGGGGGCGCGAGGCACTGAAGCTTTCTTT,CSVDLPKGVGARGTEAFF
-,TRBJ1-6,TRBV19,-,TGTGCCAGTAATCAGGGAAGTTCACCCCTCCACTTT,CASNQGSSPLHF
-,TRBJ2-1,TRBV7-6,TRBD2,TGTGCCAGCAGCTTACTTCCGGGGGGGCGGAATGAGCAGTTCTTC,CASSLLPGGRNEQFF
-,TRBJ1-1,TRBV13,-,TGTGCCAGCAGCTCGAAGCCTCGGGGAATGACTGAAGCTTTCTTT,CASSSKPRGMTEAFF
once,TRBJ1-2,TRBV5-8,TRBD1,TGTGCCAGCAGCACTCGGACAGGGCTCGTCTATGGCTACACCTTC,CASSTRTGLVYGYTF
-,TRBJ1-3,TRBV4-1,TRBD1,TGCGCCAGCAGCCACACAGGGGCCGGAAACACCATATATTTT,CASSHTGAGNTIYF
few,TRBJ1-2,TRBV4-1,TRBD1,TGCGCCAGCAGCCAAGTTCAAGCCGGACAGGCTCGCTATGGCTACACCTTC,CASSQVQAGQARYGYTF
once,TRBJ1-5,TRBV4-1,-,TGCGCCAGCAGCTACAATGACAATCAGCCCCAGCATTTT,CASSYNDNQPQHF
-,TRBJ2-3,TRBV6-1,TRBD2,TGTGCCAGCAGTGCGAAACTAGCGGGGGCCCCCTCCGATACGCAGTATTTT,CASSAKLAGAPSDTQYF
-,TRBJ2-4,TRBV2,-,TGTGCCAGCAGGTTCAGGGTGGACATTCAGTACTTC,CASRFRVDIQYF
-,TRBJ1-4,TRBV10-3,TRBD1,TGTGCCATCAGTGACCGGGACAGCGAAAAACTGTTTTTT,CAISDRDSEKLFF
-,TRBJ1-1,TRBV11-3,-,TGTGCCAGCAGTTCGGGGGGGGGCACTGAAGCTTTCTTT,CASSSGGGTEAFF
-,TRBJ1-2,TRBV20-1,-,TGCAGTGCTAGTATGGGCCTGCACTTAATCGCCTTC,CSASMGLHLIAF
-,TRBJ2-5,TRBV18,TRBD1,TGTGCCAGCTCACCACCGGTAGGACAGGGAAAAGAGACCCAGTACTTC,CASSPPVGQGKETQYF
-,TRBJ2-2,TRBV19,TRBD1,TGTGCCAGTAGGTATGGGACAGAGACGAACACCGGGGAGCTGTTTTTT,CASRYGTETNTGELFF
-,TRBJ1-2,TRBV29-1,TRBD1,TGCAGCGTTGAACGGCAGGGGGATATCTATGGCTACACCTTC,CSVERQGDIYGYTF
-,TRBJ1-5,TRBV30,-,TGTGCCTGGAGTCTGGACAGTAATCAGCCCCAGCATTTT,CAWSLDSNQPQHF
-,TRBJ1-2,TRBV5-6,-,TGTGCCAGCAGTCTAACCCGGGGAACGGGCTACACCTTC,CASSLTRGTGYTF
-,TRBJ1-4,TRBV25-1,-,TGTGCCAGCAGTGAAAGGCCACTTGGACACGATGAAAAACTGTTTTTT,CASSERPLGHDEKLFF
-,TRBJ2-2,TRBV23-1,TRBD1,TGCGCCAGCGCCTCGGGGGACAGGCGTTTTGAAAAGAACACCGGGGAGCTGTTTTTT,CASASGDRRFEKNTGELFF
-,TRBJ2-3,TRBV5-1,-,TGCGCCAGCAGCTTGGATGGGGGGTATTGGGATACGCAGTATTTT,CASSLDGGYWDTQYF
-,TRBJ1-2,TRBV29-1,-,TGCAGCGTCGGGAGGCGCACGGGCTATGGCTACACCTTC,CSVGRRTGYGYTF
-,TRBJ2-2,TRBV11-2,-,TGTGCCAGCAGCTTAATGCAGGGTTTTGGGGAGCTGTTTTTT,CASSLMQGFGELFF
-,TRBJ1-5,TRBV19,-,TGTGCCAGTAGAAGGTTGGCGGGGGTCGCTGCCCCGGATAGCAATCAGCCCCAGCATTTT,CASRRLAGVAAPDSNQPQHF
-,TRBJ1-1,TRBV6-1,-,TGTGCCAGCAGTGAAGCGGGAGGACCGGTGGGGCTGGAAGCTTTCTTT,CASSEAGGPVGLEAFF
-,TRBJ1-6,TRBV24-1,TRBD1,TGTGCCACCAGTGATTTAGCCGGGACAGGATTATCACCCCTCCACTTT,CATSDLAGTGLSPLHF
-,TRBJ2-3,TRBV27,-,TGTGCCAGCAGGGGCGGGACCAAGCACACAGATACGCAGTATTTT,CASRGGTKHTDTQYF
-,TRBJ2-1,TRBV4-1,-,TGCGCCAGCAGCCAAGAAGGCGCAGGGACCTACAATGAGCAGTTCTTC,CASSQEGAGTYNEQFF
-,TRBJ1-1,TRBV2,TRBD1,TGTGCCAGCAGTGAACGGTGGACAGGATATACTGAAGCTTTCTTT,CASSERWTGYTEAFF
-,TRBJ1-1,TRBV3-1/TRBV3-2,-,TGTGCCAGCAGCCCCGGGGGGGCTGGTGAAGCTTTCTTT,CASSPGGAGEAFF
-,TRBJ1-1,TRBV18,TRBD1,TGTGCCAGCTCACCAAGGGACAGGGGAACTGAAGCTTTCTTT,CASSPRDRGTEAFF
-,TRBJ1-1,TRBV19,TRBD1,TGTGCCAGTAGTCCTGGACAGGGCACTGAAGCTTTCTTT,CASSPGQGTEAFF
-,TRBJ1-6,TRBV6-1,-,TGTGCCAGCAGTGATAGCCTTAGCTCCTATAATTCACCCCTCCACTTT,CASSDSLSSYNSPLHF
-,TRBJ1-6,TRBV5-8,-,TGTGCCAGCAGCCACGGACAGACTAGCTCACCCCTCCACTTT,CASSHGQTSSPLHF
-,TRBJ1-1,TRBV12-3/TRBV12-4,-,TGTGCCAGCAACTTCAGAGGGAGAGCTTTCTTT,CASNFRGRAFF
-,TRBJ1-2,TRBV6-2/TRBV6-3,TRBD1,TGTGCCAGCAGCCCTGTTATGGGACAGTGGGGAGGCTACACCTTC,CASSPVMGQWGGYTF
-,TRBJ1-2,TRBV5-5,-,TGTGCCAGCAGCTTGGGTGCAGGCTCCCCTGGCTACACCTTC,CASSLGAGSPGYTF
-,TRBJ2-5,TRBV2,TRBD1,TGTGCCAGCAGAACCGGGACAGGGGGCCGAGAGACCCAGTACTTC,CASRTGTGGRETQYF